This is a list of T cell receptor beta chains from one sample in a study of cytomegalovirus exposure and HLA in healthy donors. Some clones are missing from TCRdb's copy, which holds only in-frame ones; the method was immunoSEQ multiplex PCR. This sample's table has some 39,000 clones. Sequencing was performed on PBMCs. Receptors originate from a man aged 30 to 45 in good health and CMV-seronegative. Both conserved end residues are part of each CDR3. The D gene is left open where the match is weak.

V,D,J,DNA,CDR3
TRBV5-1,TRBD2,TRBJ2-3,TGCGCCAGCAGCAGGACTAGCGCTAGCACAGATACGCAGTATTTT,CASSRTSASTDTQYF
TRBV6-1,NA,TRBJ2-1,TGTGCCAGCAGTGACCCCTTTAGTGAGCAGTTCTTC,CASSDPFSEQFF
TRBV19,TRBD2,TRBJ2-1,TGTGCCAGCAGAGGTAGCGGGAGGGGAGCGTATGAGCAGTTCTTC,CASRGSGRGAYEQFF
TRBV6-1,TRBD2,TRBJ2-3,TGTGCCAGCAGTGAACTAGCGGGGGGGCCAGATACGCAGTATTTT,CASSELAGGPDTQYF
TRBV10-3,NA,TRBJ2-7,TGTGCCATCAGACTTGAATCCTACGAGCAGTACTTC,CAIRLESYEQYF
TRBV14,NA,TRBJ2-7,TGTGCCAGCAGCCAAGATTCCCTCTCCGAGCAGTACTTC,CASSQDSLSEQYF
TRBV5-1,TRBD1,TRBJ2-1,TGCGCCAGCGGAAGGACAGGGGGCTCCTACAATGAGCAGTTCTTC,CASGRTGGSYNEQFF
TRBV6-5,TRBD2,TRBJ2-3,TGTGCCAGCGAAAGCGGGGCGTCCACAGATACGCAGTATTTT,CASESGASTDTQYF
TRBV19,NA,TRBJ1-5,TGTGCCAGTAGTCCGCAGGGTAGCAATCAGCCCCAGCATTTT,CASSPQGSNQPQHF
TRBV10-1,NA,TRBJ2-2,TGCGCCAGCAGTGACAGCGGGGAGCTGTTTTTT,CASSDSGELFF
TRBV6-5,NA,TRBJ2-7,TGTGCCAGCAGTTACTCGACAGGTCCATACTACGAGCAGTACTTC,CASSYSTGPYYEQYF
TRBV5-1,NA,TRBJ1-1,TGCGCCAGCAGCTTGGCCCGAAGACAGAACACTGAAGCTTTCTTT,CASSLARRQNTEAFF
TRBV4-1,NA,TRBJ2-1,TGCGCCAGCAGCCAAGTGAGATCGGGGGCCTACAATGAGCAGTTCTTC,CASSQVRSGAYNEQFF
TRBV27,TRBD1,TRBJ1-4,TGTGCCAGCAGTTTCCGGGACAGGGGGCGGAATGAAAAACTGTTTTTT,CASSFRDRGRNEKLFF
TRBV19,TRBD1,TRBJ2-7,TGTGCCAGTAGTATCTACAGGGGGATAGACTACGAGCAGTACTTC,CASSIYRGIDYEQYF
TRBV14,TRBD1,TRBJ1-1,TGTGCCAGCAGTAACAGGGGGCTGAACACTGAAGCTTTCTTT,CASSNRGLNTEAFF
TRBV11-3,NA,TRBJ2-7,TGTGCCAGCAGCCTCGGGACTTTCGGAGCAGGGGAGCAGTACTTC,CASSLGTFGAGEQYF
TRBV4-3,TRBD1,TRBJ1-6,TGCGCCAGCAGCCAAGAGACTTCGAGACAGGGAAATTCACCCCTCCACTTT,CASSQETSRQGNSPLHF
TRBV30,TRBD1,TRBJ1-1,TGTGCCTGGAGGGGACAGGCGGCTTTCTTT,CAWRGQAAFF
TRBV15,TRBD1,TRBJ1-5,TGTGCCACCATGAAGGTTGGGGACAGGGTCTCTCAGCCCCAGCATTTT,CATMKVGDRVSQPQHF
TRBV7-2,TRBD1,TRBJ1-2,TGTGCCAGCAGCCCCCAGACAGGGGGTGGCTATGGCTACACCTTC,CASSPQTGGGYGYTF
TRBV30,NA,TRBJ1-2,TGTGCCTGGAGTGCCCCGTATGGCTACACCTTC,CAWSAPYGYTF
TRBV6-1,NA,TRBJ2-3,TGTGCCAGCAGTGCCTCGGGACACCTAACTTTCACAGATACGCAGTATTTT,CASSASGHLTFTDTQYF
TRBV14,NA,TRBJ2-6,TGTGCCAGCAGCCGTCCTACCACCACCTCTGGGGCCAACGTCCTGACTTTC,CASSRPTTTSGANVLTF
TRBV27,TRBD1,TRBJ2-3,TGTGCCAGCATGTGGACAGGGGGCGCGGAGGGGCAGTATTTT,CASMWTGGAEGQYF
TRBV29-1,TRBD1,TRBJ2-1,TGCAGCGTTGAACCACAAGGGGGCTCCCGCAATGAGCAGTTCTTC,CSVEPQGGSRNEQFF
TRBV7-2,TRBD2,TRBJ2-7,TGTGCCAGCAGCTCGACTAGCGGTGCCTACGAGCAGTACTTC,CASSSTSGAYEQYF
TRBV27,NA,TRBJ2-1,TGTGCCAGCAGTTTAGAGCCTAAGGGTGGACTCAATGAGCAGTTCTTC,CASSLEPKGGLNEQFF
TRBV6-1,NA,TRBJ1-2,TGTGCCAGCAGCCAGGGAAACTATGGCTACACCTTC,CASSQGNYGYTF
TRBV11-3,TRBD1,TRBJ1-3,TGTGCCAGCAGCTTAGATCAAGGACAGGGGGTTTCTGGAAACACCATATATTTT,CASSLDQGQGVSGNTIYF
TRBV15,NA,TRBJ1-5,TGTGCCACCAGCCTCCCTGGGGGGGGAAATCAGCCCCAGCATTTT,CATSLPGGGNQPQHF
TRBV6-5,NA,TRBJ2-5,TGTGCCAGCAGCCGGGGAGGGACCCAGTACTTC,CASSRGGTQYF
TRBV4-2,TRBD1,TRBJ1-1,TGTGCCAGCAGCCAAGGCAGGGGGGTGAACACTGAAGCTTTCTTT,CASSQGRGVNTEAFF
TRBV7-9,NA,TRBJ2-7,TGTGCCAGCAGCTTTCTCCAGAACTACGAGCAGTACTTC,CASSFLQNYEQYF
TRBV2,NA,TRBJ1-3,TGTGCCAACAGACAGAGGGACACCATATATTTT,CANRQRDTIYF
TRBV27,NA,TRBJ1-1,TGTGCCAGCAGTTTAGGTGCGGCGGGGGTGAACACTGAAGCTTTCTTT,CASSLGAAGVNTEAFF
TRBV9,NA,TRBJ2-3,TGTGCCAGCACCTCTGGACTTAACACAGATACGCAGTATTTT,CASTSGLNTDTQYF
TRBV13,NA,TRBJ1-6,TGTGCCAGCAGCTTAGGCGTGACAGCTAATTCACCCCTCCCCTTT,CASSLGVTANSPLPF
TRBV11-2,TRBD2,TRBJ2-1,TGTGCCAGCAGGCGATTATGGACTAGCGGGGTCTCCTACAATGAGCAGTTCTTC,CASRRLWTSGVSYNEQFF
TRBV20-1,NA,TRBJ2-7,TGCAGTGCTGGAGTAAACGAGCAGTACTTC,CSAGVNEQYF
TRBV4-1,NA,TRBJ2-5,TGCGCCAGCAGCCAAGAATTACAGCAAGAGAACCAGTACTTC,CASSQELQQENQYF
TRBV4-1,NA,TRBJ1-1,TGCGCCAGCAGCCTGTCGAGGGCCGGGGGCACTGAAGCTTTCTTT,CASSLSRAGGTEAFF
TRBV13,TRBD1,TRBJ2-7,TGTGCCAGCAGCCCGGGACAGGGCGCCTACGAGCAGTACTTC,CASSPGQGAYEQYF
TRBV5-6,NA,TRBJ1-2,TGTGCCAGCAGCTTGGACAGAAACGATGGCTACACCTTC,CASSLDRNDGYTF
TRBV7-3,NA,TRBJ2-2,TGTGCCAGCAGCTTATCAGGGATGAACACCGGGGAGCTGTTTTTT,CASSLSGMNTGELFF
TRBV12-5,NA,TRBJ2-5,TGTGCTAGTGGTTCGGGACCAACTACAGGGGAGACCCAGTACTTC,CASGSGPTTGETQYF
TRBV9,TRBD2,TRBJ2-5,TGTGCCAGCAGCGGCACGGGACTAGCGGTAGGAGAGACCCAGTACTTC,CASSGTGLAVGETQYF
TRBV19,TRBD1,TRBJ2-3,TGTGCCAGTAGGGGACAGGGGGCTAGTGATACGCAGTATTTT,CASRGQGASDTQYF
TRBV4-3,TRBD2,TRBJ2-1,TGCGCCAGCAGCCCCGGACTAGCGGGGGCGGAGGAGCAGTTCTTC,CASSPGLAGAEEQFF
TRBV5-1,NA,TRBJ2-5,TGCGCCAGCAGCGCCGGCGCGGGGATCTCAGAGACCCAGTACTTC,CASSAGAGISETQYF
TRBV5-1,NA,TRBJ2-2,TGCGCCAGCAGCCTTAGCGGTCTTGCCGGGGAGCTGTTTTTT,CASSLSGLAGELFF
TRBV13,TRBD2,TRBJ2-3,TGTGCCAGCAGCTCCCCCGGGAGGGCTGGCACAGATACGCAGTATTTT,CASSSPGRAGTDTQYF
TRBV6-4,TRBD2,TRBJ2-3,TGTGCCAGCAGTGACAGCGGGGGGCAGGCAGATACGCAGTATTTT,CASSDSGGQADTQYF